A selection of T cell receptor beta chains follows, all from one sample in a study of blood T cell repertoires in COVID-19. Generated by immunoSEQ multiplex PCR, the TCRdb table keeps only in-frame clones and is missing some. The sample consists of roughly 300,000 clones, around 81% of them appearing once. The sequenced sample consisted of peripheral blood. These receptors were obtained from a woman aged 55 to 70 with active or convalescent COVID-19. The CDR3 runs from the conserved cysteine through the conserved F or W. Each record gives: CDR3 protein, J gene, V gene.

CASSTDRAEGYSNQPQHF TRBJ1-5 TRBV7-9
CASSDTGFFIQYF TRBJ2-4 TRBV6-1
CASSSLTGIAEAFF TRBJ1-1 TRBV27
CASTAPGKDYGYTF TRBJ1-2 TRBV19
CASSLRQGIHGELFF TRBJ2-2 TRBV27
CASTMGQVGNSPLHF TRBJ1-6 TRBV19
CASSPALAVLQDNEQFF TRBJ2-1 TRBV5-1
CASTIGQGAYNEQFF TRBJ2-1 TRBV5-1
CSASPAGGQNEQFF TRBJ2-1 TRBV20-1
CAWSVGTGEETQYF TRBJ2-5 TRBV30
CASSLGHYKDSPLHF TRBJ1-6 TRBV5-4
CASSPPGQSYEQYF TRBJ2-7 TRBV18
CASSPESTVSGTQYF TRBJ2-5 TRBV7-2
CASKRADDGYTF TRBJ1-2 TRBV2
CASSGPSWDRAGNTIYF TRBJ1-3 TRBV9
CASSESGLVNGELFF TRBJ2-2 TRBV10-1
CASSETSGADTQYF TRBJ2-3 TRBV10-1
CATGQGLTSPLHF TRBJ1-6 TRBV6-5
CASSSDSLREKLFF TRBJ1-4 TRBV18
CASSPSNGQLNYGYTF TRBJ1-2 TRBV18
CASSLVQEYGYTF TRBJ1-2 TRBV7-8
CASSLAGGNTEAFF TRBJ1-1 TRBV7-2
CASSHGGVHADTQYF TRBJ2-3 TRBV3-1/TRBV3-2
CASSRQGPRGYTF TRBJ1-2 TRBV2
CASSRTANTEAFF TRBJ1-1 TRBV19
CASSVVQGSTGELFF TRBJ2-2 TRBV9
CAWSSGVQETQYF TRBJ2-5 TRBV30
CASSSQGARDTEAFF TRBJ1-1 TRBV28
CASSRQATQRGGAGANVLTF TRBJ2-6 TRBV4-3
CASSQKGLTGRNEKLFF TRBJ1-4 TRBV5-8
CASSLSLGHGDNEQFF TRBJ2-1 TRBV7-3
CASSKRAGSSTDTQYF TRBJ2-3 TRBV27
CASSDTGRNQPQHF TRBJ1-5 TRBV3-1/TRBV3-2
CASSLAGIAGYTF TRBJ1-2 TRBV12-3/TRBV12-4
CASSQDGGLITDTQYF TRBJ2-3 TRBV14
CASGLWDTSYEQYF TRBJ2-7 TRBV2